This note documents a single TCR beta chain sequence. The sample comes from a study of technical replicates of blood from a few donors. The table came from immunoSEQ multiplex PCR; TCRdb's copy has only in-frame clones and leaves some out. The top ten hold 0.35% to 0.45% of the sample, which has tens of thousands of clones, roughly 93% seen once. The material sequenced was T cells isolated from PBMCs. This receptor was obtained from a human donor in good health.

The CDR3 DNA follows: TGTGCCAGCAGTCTCTCGGGGGGGCCTTACGAGCAGTACTTC. Protein sequence: CASSLSGGPYEQYF. This sequence joins TRBV7-6 and TRBJ2-7, with 8 bases lining up with TRBD2. J lost 4 bases, V lost 6 bases, and 8 bases had no gene match. Per the germline V gene, CDR1 is SGHVS and CDR2 is FNYEAQ. The CDR3 spans 14 residues.